A single sample gave rise to the 23 T cell receptor beta chains below, sequenced in a study of blood T cell repertoires in COVID-19. The assay was immunoSEQ multiplex PCR, and TCRdb's table has in-frame clones only and misses some. Of 98,000 or so clones listed, 88% are singletons. The sequencing sample was made of peripheral blood. The receptors here all came from a human donor in a cohort sampled during active COVID-19.

The chain has TRBV30 and TRBJ2-2, with 8 bases aligning to TRBD2. Trimming cost V 3 bases and J 6 bases; bases outside gene matches: 3. CDR3 length equals 13 residues. The germline gives CDR1 GTSNPN, CDR2 SVGIG (reference sequence). This chain's CDR3 is CAWSGRAPGELFF. For the CDR3, the DNA is TGTGCCTGGAGCGGGAGGGCCCCCGGGGAGCTGTTTTTT.

The chain employs TRBV7-3 and TRBJ1-6, with D uncertain. Germline values: CDR1 SGHTA, CDR2 FQGTGA. The CDR3 is 13 amino acids. Trimming pared 5 bases from V and 6 bases from J, leaving 8 bases between. The CDR3 DNA is TGTGCCAGCAGCCCGACAAGTAATTCACCCCTCCACTTT. It yields the protein CASSPTSNSPLHF. The entire variable domain, with the rest obtained from reference TRBV7-3 and TRBJ1-6, is as follows: GAGVSQTPSNKVTEKGKYVELRCDPISGHTALYWYRQSLGQGPEFLIYFQGTGAADDSGLPNDRFFAVRPEGSVSTLKIQRTERGDSAVYLCASSPTSNSPLHFGNGTRLTVT.

The chain joins TRBV9 to TRBJ1-2; TRBD1 might be the D (5 bases). From germline, CDR1 is SGDLS and CDR2 YYNGEE. The CDR3 runs 15 residues. V lost 4 bases and J lost 5, with 18 bases in between. The CDR3 DNA follows: TGTGCCAGCAGCCTAGAGGGAGGGACCCTTTATGGCTACACCTTC. It encodes CASSLEGGTLYGYTF.

The rearrangement joins TRBV10-3 to TRBJ2-1; D might be TRBD2 (6 bases). CDR1 ENHRY and CDR2 SYGVKD come from the germline V gene. Trimming stripped 2 bases from V and 4 bases from J, with 9 bases between. This CDR3 is 14 amino acids long. The CDR3 sequence: CAISEGGTYNEQFF. As DNA, the CDR3 is TGTGCCATCAGTGAGGGCGGGACTTACAATGAGCAGTTCTTC.

The V gene is TRBV5-1, the J gene TRBJ1-5; TRBD1 is a possible D gene (6 bases). V was clipped by 0 bases and J by 5 bases, with 9 bases between them. There are 14 residues in the CDR3. CDR1 is SGHRS and CDR2 is YFSETQ in the germline V gene. The CDR3 region is CASSLGGLDQPQHF. The CDR3 region has the DNA TGCGCCAGCAGCTTGGGGGGGCTCGATCAGCCCCAGCATTTT.

This clone was seen a handful of times. In DNA form, the CDR3 reads TGTGCCAGCAGCCGCGGGACTAGCGGGAGGGGGTCGTGGGAGCAGTACTTC. Its protein product is CASSRGTSGRGSWEQYF. The rearrangement uses TRBV4-2 and TRBJ2-7; 16 positions agree with TRBD2. Germline V gene sequence: CDR1 LGHNA, CDR2 YNFKEQ. This CDR3 has 17 amino acids. J lost 7 bases, V lost 4 bases, and 10 bases had no gene match.

V usage is TRBV29-1 and J usage is TRBJ2-7, with 8 bases aligning to TRBD1. The CDR3 loop spans 14 amino acids. V gave up 4 bases and J gave up 6 bases; unmatched junction bases: 11. Germline values: CDR1 SQVTM, CDR2 ANQGSEA. CDR3 DNA sequence: TGCAGCGTTGCTATAGGACAGGGTGGTGGCGAGCAGTACTTC. Its translation is CSVAIGQGGGEQYF.

The rearrangement joins TRBV4-2 to TRBJ2-2; 14 bases map to TRBD2. The CDR3 sequence is 19 residues long. Germline CDR1 reads LGHNA; CDR2 reads YNFKEQ. J was trimmed by 5 bases and V by 3 bases; bases with no gene match: 11. This CDR3 reads CASSQGLGLAGVETGELFF. The CDR3 DNA follows: TGTGCCAGCAGCCAGGGGTTGGGACTAGCGGGAGTAGAGACCGGGGAGCTGTTTTTT.

CDR3 amino acids: CSVSLALPPETQYF. DNA for the CDR3: TGCAGCGTATCACTAGCGCTCCCCCCAGAGACCCAGTACTTC. The chain recombines TRBV29-1 with TRBJ2-5; the match to TRBD2 covers 7 bases. CDR3 length equals 14 residues. CDR1 SQVTM and CDR2 ANQGSEA come from the germline V gene. Trimming cost V 6 bases and J 4 bases; bases outside gene matches: 11.

This rearrangement joins TRBV9 to TRBJ2-7; TRBD2 aligns across 10 bases. The CDR3 totals 16 residues. The junction had 3 bases not matched to a gene; V was cut back by 0 bases and J by 0 bases. Germline-derived CDR1 and CDR2 are SGDLS and YYNGEE. The CDR3 DNA follows: TGTGCCAGCAGCGTAGGACTAGCGGGCGACTCCTACGAGCAGTACTTC. Translated, it gives CASSVGLAGDSYEQYF.

The genes are TRBV12-3 or TRBV12-4 and TRBJ1-1; tentatively, D is TRBD1 (5 bases). Trimming took 10 bases from V and 5 from J, leaving 17 bases between them. The CDR3 sequence is 13 residues long. The CDR3 region is CAIGGEARTEAFF. The CDR3 nucleotides are TGTGCCATCGGGGGGGAAGCGAGGACTGAAGCTTTCTTT.

J is TRBJ1-1 and V is TRBV3-1 (or the pseudogene TRBV3-2); D is unresolved. The CDR3 extends over 16 amino acids. Germline CDR1 and CDR2: LGHDT and YNNKEL (reference sequence). Trimming pared 2 bases from V and 2 bases from J, leaving 15 bases between. CDR3 coding DNA: TGTGCCAGCAGCCAATACAACCTAGAGGGTAACACTGAAGCTTTCTTT. Translating gives CASSQYNLEGNTEAFF.

This chain connects TRBV18 to TRBJ2-1; D may be TRBD2 (5 bases). The CDR3 has 17 residues. V lost 0 bases and J 0 bases, leaving 12 bases between the germline ends. Germline V CDR1 and CDR2: KGHSH, LQKENI. CDR3 in amino acids: CASSPPNGKSSYNEQFF. CDR3 DNA sequence: TGTGCCAGCTCACCACCGAACGGGAAGAGCTCCTACAATGAGCAGTTCTTC.

This clone was counted a single time. The CDR3 DNA sequence: TGTGCCAGCAGTTTATTCGGGACAGGGGGCGCGGATACGCAGTATTTT. Translated, it gives CASSLFGTGGADTQYF. The chain couples TRBV27 to TRBJ2-3; 12 bases fit TRBD1. The CDR3 totals 16 residues. Germline V gene sequence: CDR1 MNHEY, CDR2 SMNVEV (reference sequence). Trimming removed 1 base from V and 6 bases from J; junction bases left unmatched: 5.

A few counts support this clone. The chain recombines TRBV15 with TRBJ1-1; TRBD1 aligns across 9 bases. V lost 5 bases and J lost 5; bases outside the gene matches: 9. CDR1 and CDR2 (germline): LNHNV, YYDKDF (reference sequence). The CDR3 is 15 amino acids. The CDR3 protein is CATSGGQGRETEAFF. The DNA of the CDR3 is TGTGCCACCAGCGGAGGACAGGGGAGAGAGACTGAAGCTTTCTTT. Full variable domain (rest looked up from reference TRBV15 and TRBJ1-1): DAMVIQNPRYQVTQFGKPVTLSCSQTLNHNVMYWYQQKSSQAPKLLFHYYDKDFNNEADTPDNFQSRRPNTSFCFLDIRSPGLGDTAMYLCATSGGQGRETEAFFGQGTRLTVV.

The sample holds a few counts of this clone. The chain uses TRBV10-1 and TRBJ1-5; no clear D gene. Germline CDR1 is WNHNN and CDR2 is SYGVQD (reference sequence). V lost 2 bases and J 5 bases, leaving 4 bases between the germline ends. The length of the CDR3 is 12 residues. The CDR3 loop is CASSEGDQPQHF. The DNA of the CDR3 is TGCGCCAGCAGTGAGGGAGATCAGCCCCAGCATTTT.

The rearrangement links TRBV10-3 to TRBJ1-5; D remains ambiguous. The CDR3 totals 14 residues. Germline V gives CDR1 ENHRY, CDR2 SYGVKD. V shed 2 bases and J shed 2 bases, with 7 bases lying between them. DNA of the CDR3: TGTGCCATCAGTGAGGGTCAGGGCAATCAGCCCCAGCATTTT. Protein: CAISEGQGNQPQHF.

The rearrangement links TRBV7-9 to TRBJ1-6, with unresolved D. Germline-derived CDR1 and CDR2 are SEHNR and FQNEAQ (reference sequence). The germline V and J ends were trimmed by 3 bases and 7 bases, with 7 bases remaining between them. This CDR3 is built from 13 residues. The CDR3 is CASSFEGNSPLHF. The CDR3 coding sequence is TGTGCCAGCAGCTTTGAGGGAAATTCACCCCTCCACTTT.

The chain couples TRBV7-8 to TRBJ1-5; D remains ambiguous. Trimming pared 5 bases from V and 3 bases from J, leaving 14 bases between. The CDR3 consists of 15 residues. Germline CDR1 is SGHVS and CDR2 is FQNEAQ. The CDR3 sequence: CASSPFGLSNQPQHF. The CDR3 DNA sequence: TGTGCCAGCAGCCCCTTTGGGCTTTCCAATCAGCCCCAGCATTTT.

This clone has only a few counts. This rearrangement joins TRBV27 to TRBJ2-2; possible D gene TRBD1, 6 bases. This CDR3 is built from 16 residues. The V end lost 7 bases, the J end lost 4 bases, and 19 bases lay between the germline ends. CDR1 and CDR2 (germline): MNHEY, SMNVEV (reference sequence). In DNA form, the CDR3 reads TGTGCCAGCAAATTGAATTCAGGGGATAGCACCGGGGAGCTGTTTTTT. It codes for CASKLNSGDSTGELFF.

The genes are TRBV6-5 and TRBJ2-7; 10 nucleotides match TRBD1. The CDR3 is 14 residues long. V dropped 4 bases and J dropped 3; count of bases not matched to a gene: 3. CDR1 is MNHEY and CDR2 is SVGAGI in the germline V gene. The CDR3 DNA sequence: TGTGCCAGCAGTTCCCGGGACAGGGGCTACGAGCAGTACTTC. This encodes CASSSRDRGYEQYF.

This chain uses TRBV28 with TRBJ2-7, with 7 nucleotides matching TRBD2. The ends lost 2 bases at V and 6 bases at J; junction bases unmatched: 16. This CDR3 spans 17 amino acids. Germline CDR1 is MDHEN and CDR2 is SYDVKM. In DNA, the CDR3 is TGTGCCAGCAGTTTAGGCTTGGGGGGAGGGGCGCTTCGCGAGCAGTACTTC. Amino acids: CASSLGLGGGALREQYF.

The genes are TRBV18 and TRBJ2-7, with a tentative D call TRBD2 (6 bases). V was clipped by 4 bases and J by 5 bases, with 15 bases between them. The CDR3 extends over 14 amino acids. Germline CDR1 reads KGHSH; CDR2 reads LQKENI. In nucleotides, the CDR3 is TGTGCCAGCTCACGTCTAGGAGGGGCCCACGAGCAGTACTTC. This sequence encodes CASSRLGGAHEQYF.